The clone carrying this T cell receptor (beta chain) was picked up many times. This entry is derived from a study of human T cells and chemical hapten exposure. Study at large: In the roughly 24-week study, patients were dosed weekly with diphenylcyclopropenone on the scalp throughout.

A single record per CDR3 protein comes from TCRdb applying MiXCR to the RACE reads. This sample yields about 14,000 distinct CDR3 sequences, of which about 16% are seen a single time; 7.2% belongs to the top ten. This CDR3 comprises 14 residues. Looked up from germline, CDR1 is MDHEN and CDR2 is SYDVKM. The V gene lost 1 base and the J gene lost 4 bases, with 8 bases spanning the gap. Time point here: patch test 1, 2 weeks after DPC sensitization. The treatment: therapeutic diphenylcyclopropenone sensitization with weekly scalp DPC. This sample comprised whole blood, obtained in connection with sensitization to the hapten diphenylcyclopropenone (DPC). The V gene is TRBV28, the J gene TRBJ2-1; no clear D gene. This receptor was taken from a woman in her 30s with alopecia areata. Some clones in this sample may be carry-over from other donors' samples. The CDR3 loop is CASSLFSRYNEQFF. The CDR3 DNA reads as TGTGCCAGCAGTTTATTTAGCAGGTACAATGAGCAGTTCTTC.